This is a list of T cell receptor beta chains from one sample in a study of neurological immune-mediated disorders. MiXCR was run by TCRdb on the 5' RACE reads, yielding one entry per CDR3 protein. The sample lists 40,000 to 50,000 distinct CDR3 sequences; 10% to 13% were seen once. The sequencing sample was made of PBMCs. The receptors were sampled from a woman aged 40 to 50 with HTLV-1-associated myelopathy (HAM/TSP). The CDR3 runs from the conserved cysteine through the conserved F or W. A D gene is named only where the DNA matches it firmly. A clone size is listed for some rows: how often the clone was seen (once, few, many), or a class if it is expanded.

D | size | J | V | CDR3 | DNA
NA | many | TRBJ2-2 | TRBV16 | CASNPRQTNTGELFF | TGTGCCAGCAACCCCCGACAGACGAACACCGGGGAGCTGTTTTTT
NA | many | TRBJ1-5 | TRBV24-1 | CATSVVGGQPQHF | TGTGCCACCAGTGTCGTTGGCGGTCAGCCCCAGCATTTT
TRBD1 | many | TRBJ2-7 | TRBV3-1 | CASSASGQGDYEQYF | TGTGCCAGCAGCGCATCGGGACAGGGGGACTACGAGCAGTACTTC
NA | many | TRBJ2-3 | TRBV10-3 | CAIRRRGGLDTQYF | TGTGCCATCAGGCGTAGGGGGGGCCTGGATACGCAGTATTTT
NA | many | TRBJ2-7 | TRBV10-3 | CAIRGATDTYEQYF | TGTGCCATCAGGGGGGCGACAGATACCTACGAGCAGTACTTC
TRBD1 | many | TRBJ1-1 | TRBV6-1 | CASTPRTGALSTEAFF | TGTGCCAGCACCCCCCGGACAGGGGCTTTGAGCACTGAAGCTTTCTTT
TRBD2 | NA | TRBJ2-1 | TRBV2 | CASAQRGGSYNEQFF | TGTGCCAGCGCCCAACGGGGGGGTTCCTACAATGAGCAGTTCTTC
TRBD1 | many | TRBJ1-1 | TRBV5-8 | CASSLTGDRPMNTEAFF | TGTGCCAGCAGCTTGACCGGGGACAGGCCCATGAACACTGAAGCTTTCTTT
NA | many | TRBJ2-2 | TRBV5-1 | CASSFGEFPGELFF | TGCGCCAGCAGTTTCGGGGAATTTCCCGGGGAGCTGTTTTTT
TRBD2 | many | TRBJ2-7 | TRBV9 | CASSFKAGSSYEQYF | TGTGCCAGCAGCTTCAAAGCGGGGAGCTCCTACGAGCAGTACTTC
TRBD1 | many | TRBJ2-3 | TRBV29-1 | CSGTTGGTDTQYF | TGCAGCGGGACGACAGGGGGAACAGATACGCAGTATTTT
NA | few | TRBJ2-3 | TRBV18 | CASSPGVVTDTQYF | TGTGCCAGCTCACCGGGGGTAGTCACAGATACGCAGTATTTT
NA | NA | TRBJ2-1 | TRBV15 | CATSRDRAGSYNDQFF | TGTGCCACCAGCAGAGATCGGGCAGGCAGTTACAATGATCAGTTCTTC
NA | many | TRBJ1-1 | TRBV5-5 | CASSLSGAGNTEAFF | TGTGCCAGCAGCTTGTCGGGGGCAGGTAACACTGAAGCTTTCTTT
NA | many | TRBJ2-1 | TRBV4-3 | CASSHDRSSYNEQFF | TGCGCCAGCAGCCATGACCGGAGCTCCTACAATGAGCAGTTCTTC
TRBD2 | many | TRBJ2-1 | TRBV5-1 | CASSFGSAGGYNEQFF | TGCGCCAGCAGCTTCGGCTCAGCGGGGGGGTACAATGAGCAGTTCTTC
TRBD1 | many | TRBJ1-2 | TRBV3-1 | CASLDRGYGYTF | TGTGCCAGCCTTGACAGGGGATATGGCTACACCTTC
NA | many | TRBJ1-5 | TRBV20-1 | CSASPPGNQPQHF | TGCAGTGCTAGCCCCCCGGGCAATCAGCCCCAGCATTTT
NA | many | TRBJ2-2 | TRBV3-1 | CASSQDRTSRWLFF | TGTGCCAGCAGCCAAGATAGAACTTCGAGGTGGCTGTTTTTT
NA | many | TRBJ1-6 | TRBV7-2 | CASSLSTGGYNSPLHF | TGTGCCAGCAGTCTATCGACGGGGGGGTATAATTCACCCCTCCACTTT
TRBD1 | many | TRBJ2-1 | TRBV29-1 | CSARTGLNEQFF | TGCAGCGCTCGGACAGGGCTCAATGAGCAGTTCTTC
TRBD1 | many | TRBJ1-5 | TRBV5-6 | CASSRARAGGPNQPQHF | TGTGCCAGCAGTCGTGCTAGGGCAGGGGGACCCAATCAGCCCCAGCATTTT
NA | many | TRBJ2-1 | TRBV5-1 | CASKLGQTSYNEQFF | TGCGCCAGCAAATTGGGCCAGACGTCCTACAATGAGCAGTTCTTC
TRBD2 | many | TRBJ2-3 | TRBV20-1 | CSAARLAGTDTQYF | TGCAGTGCCGCCCGGCTAGCGGGCACAGATACGCAGTATTTT
NA | many | TRBJ2-5 | TRBV2 | CASSVFQETQYF | TGTGCCAGCAGTGTTTTCCAAGAGACCCAGTACTTC
NA | many | TRBJ1-1 | TRBV27 | CARPGRGGSTEAFF | TGTGCCCGCCCCGGGAGGGGTGGTAGCACTGAAGCTTTCTTT
NA | many | TRBJ1-6 | TRBV6-6 | CASSYSGASSPLHF | TGTGCCAGCAGTTACTCGGGAGCTAGTTCACCCCTCCACTTT
NA | many | TRBJ2-3 | TRBV7-6 | CASSPAGTFTNTQYF | TGTGCCAGCAGCCCGGCCGGGACCTTCACAAATACGCAGTATTTT
NA | many | TRBJ2-7 | TRBV24-1 | CANHPPRSYEQYF | TGTGCCAACCACCCCCCTAGGAGCTACGAGCAGTACTTC
NA | many | TRBJ2-3 | TRBV5-1 | CASSFTGIGADTQYF | TGCGCCAGCAGCTTCACAGGGATAGGAGCAGATACGCAGTATTTT
TRBD2 | many | TRBJ2-1 | TRBV5-1 | CASRLTSFSYNEQFF | TGCGCCAGCAGGTTGACTAGCTTTTCCTACAATGAGCAGTTCTTC
NA | many | TRBJ2-1 | TRBV20-1 | CSARGRTGRAYNEQFF | TGCAGTGCTAGAGGCCGGACAGGGAGGGCCTACAATGAGCAGTTCTTC
NA | many | TRBJ2-1 | TRBV7-9 | CASSPPQAQNEQFF | TGTGCCAGCAGCCCTCCGCAGGCTCAGAATGAGCAGTTCTTC
NA | many | TRBJ2-3 | TRBV5-1 | CASSGTGTSTDTQYF | TGCGCCAGCAGCGGTACCGGGACTAGCACAGATACGCAGTATTTT
NA | many | TRBJ1-2 | TRBV7-9 | CASSSPAILQGDYGYTF | TGTGCCAGCAGCTCGCCGGCTATATTACAGGGAGACTATGGCTACACCTTC
TRBD2 | few | TRBJ2-7 | TRBV3-1 | CASSQGSLADPSYEQYF | TGTGCCAGCAGCCAAGGGTCACTAGCGGATCCATCCTACGAGCAGTACTTC
TRBD1 | many | TRBJ1-1 | TRBV3-1 | CASSRADRWNTEAFF | TGTGCCAGCAGCCGAGCGGACAGGTGGAACACTGAAGCTTTCTTT
TRBD1 | many | TRBJ1-5 | TRBV10-3 | CAISAAGGEGQPQHF | TGTGCCATCAGTGCAGCAGGGGGCGAGGGTCAGCCCCAGCATTTT
TRBD2 | many | TRBJ2-1 | TRBV7-2 | CASSRGSSGVYEQFF | TGTGCCAGCAGCCGAGGGTCTAGCGGGGTCTATGAGCAGTTCTTC
NA | many | TRBJ1-6 | TRBV6-5 | CASRSANSPLHF | TGTGCCAGCAGGTCAGCCAATTCACCCCTCCACTTT
TRBD2 | many | TRBJ2-3 | TRBV29-1 | CSVVAQRGSTDTQYF | TGCAGCGTTGTAGCCCAGCGGGGCAGCACAGATACGCAGTATTTT
NA | many | TRBJ1-3 | TRBV10-1 | CASSESRQNSGNTIYF | TGCGCCAGCAGTGAGTCGAGACAGAACTCTGGAAACACCATATATTTT
NA | medium-sized | TRBJ2-5 | TRBV20-1 | CSVARSGLQTQYF | TGCAGTGTCGCTAGAAGCGGTCTCCAGACCCAGTACTTC
TRBD2 | many | TRBJ2-3 | TRBV29-1 | CSVLGGGRTDTQYF | TGCAGCGTACTAGGCGGGGGGCGTACAGATACGCAGTATTTT
TRBD2 | many | TRBJ2-3 | TRBV7-2 | CASSRGLAGGRDTQYF | TGTGCCAGCAGCCGGGGACTAGCGGGGGGTAGAGATACGCAGTATTTT
NA | many | TRBJ2-2 | TRBV4-1 | CASSQARILTGELFF | TGCGCCAGCAGCCAAGCTCGGATACTTACCGGGGAGCTGTTTTTT
NA | many | TRBJ1-2 | TRBV20-1 | CSAPEEYYGYTF | TGCAGTGCGCCTGAGGAGTACTATGGCTACACCTTC
TRBD1 | many | TRBJ2-7 | TRBV12-3/TRBV12-4 | CASRQGAAYEQYF | TGTGCCAGCAGGCAGGGGGCGGCCTACGAGCAGTACTTC
NA | many | TRBJ1-1 | TRBV2 | CASSKVGQGTEAFF | TGTGCCAGCAGCAAGGTAGGGCAGGGCACTGAAGCTTTCTTT
NA | many | TRBJ1-1 | TRBV12-3/TRBV12-4 | CASTWHTEAFF | TGTGCCAGCACTTGGCACACTGAAGCTTTCTTT
NA | many | TRBJ1-5 | TRBV7-2 | CASSLAGSQPQHF | TGTGCCAGCAGCTTAGCGGGCAGTCAGCCCCAGCATTTT
TRBD1 | NA | TRBJ1-6 | TRBV18 | CVSSPRDRALAGDSPLHF | TGTGTCAGCTCACCAAGGGACAGGGCCCTGGCTGGGGATTCACCCCTCCACTTT
TRBD1 | NA | TRBJ1-2 | TRBV2 | CASSGTQGASNYGYTF | TGTGCCAGCAGTGGCACACAGGGGGCTAGTAACTATGGCTACACCTTC
NA | many | TRBJ1-3 | TRBV2 | CASSEQVNTIYF | TGTGCCAGCAGTGAACAGGTTAACACCATATATTTT
TRBD1 | many | TRBJ2-1 | TRBV20-1 | CSRGGQGVNEQFF | TGCAGTCGGGGGGGACAGGGGGTCAATGAGCAGTTCTTC
NA | many | TRBJ2-1 | TRBV4-1 | CASSQVSDEQFF | TGCGCCAGCAGCCAAGTTTCCGATGAGCAGTTCTTC
NA | medium-sized | TRBJ1-2 | TRBV4-3 | CASSQGLAANYGYTF | TGCGCCAGCAGCCAAGGGCTTGCGGCCAACTATGGCTACACCTTC
TRBD2 | many | TRBJ2-4 | TRBV10-2 | CASSESRGIDIQYF | TGCGCCAGCAGTGAGTCGCGGGGGATAGACATTCAGTACTTC
NA | many | TRBJ1-1 | TRBV5-1 | CASSLEGGGMDAEAFF | TGCGCCAGCAGCTTGGAAGGTGGGGGAATGGACGCTGAAGCTTTCTTT
NA | many | TRBJ2-3 | TRBV6-5 | CASSQDRPSTDTQYF | TGTGCCAGCAGTCAGGACAGACCTAGCACAGATACGCAGTATTTT